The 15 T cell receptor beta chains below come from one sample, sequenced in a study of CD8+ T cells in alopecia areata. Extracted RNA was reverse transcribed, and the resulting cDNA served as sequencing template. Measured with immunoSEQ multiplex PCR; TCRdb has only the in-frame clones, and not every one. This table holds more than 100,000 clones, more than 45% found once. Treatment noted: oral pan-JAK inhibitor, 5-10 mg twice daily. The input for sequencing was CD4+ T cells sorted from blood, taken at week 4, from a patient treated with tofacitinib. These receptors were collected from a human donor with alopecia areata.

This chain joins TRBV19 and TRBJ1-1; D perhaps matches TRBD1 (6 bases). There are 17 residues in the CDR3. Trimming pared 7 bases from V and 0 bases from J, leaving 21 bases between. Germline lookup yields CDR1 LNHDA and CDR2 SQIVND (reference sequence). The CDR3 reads CASTPPGVGVMNTEAFF. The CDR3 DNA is TGTGCCAGTACCCCCCCAGGGGTTGGGGTGATGAACACTGAAGCTTTCTTT.

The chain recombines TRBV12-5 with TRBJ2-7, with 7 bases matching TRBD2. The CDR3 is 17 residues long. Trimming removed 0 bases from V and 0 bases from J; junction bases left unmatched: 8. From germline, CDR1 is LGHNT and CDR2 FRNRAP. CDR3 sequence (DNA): TGTGCTAGTGGTTTGGTACTCCCCAGCGGGGACTCCTACGAGCAGTACTTC. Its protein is CASGLVLPSGDSYEQYF.

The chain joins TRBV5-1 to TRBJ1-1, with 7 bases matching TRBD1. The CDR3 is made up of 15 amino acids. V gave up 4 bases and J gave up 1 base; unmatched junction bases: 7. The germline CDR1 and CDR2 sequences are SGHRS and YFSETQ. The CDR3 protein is CASSLTTGTNTEAFF. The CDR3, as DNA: TGCGCCAGCAGCCTGACGACAGGGACGAACACTGAAGCTTTCTTT.

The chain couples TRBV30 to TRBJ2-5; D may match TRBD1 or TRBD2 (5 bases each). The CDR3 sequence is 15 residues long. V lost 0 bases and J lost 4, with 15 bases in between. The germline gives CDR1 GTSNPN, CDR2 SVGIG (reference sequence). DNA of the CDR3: TGTGCCTGGAGTGTTTTAAGAGGGGCGAGAGAGACCCAGTACTTC. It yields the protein CAWSVLRGARETQYF.

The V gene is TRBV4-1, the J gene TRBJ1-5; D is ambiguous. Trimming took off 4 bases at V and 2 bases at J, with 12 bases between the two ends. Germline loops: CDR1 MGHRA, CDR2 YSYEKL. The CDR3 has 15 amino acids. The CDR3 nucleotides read TGCGCCAGCAGCCTCGCCGACGGGGGCAATCAGCCCCAGCATTTT. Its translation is CASSLADGGNQPQHF.

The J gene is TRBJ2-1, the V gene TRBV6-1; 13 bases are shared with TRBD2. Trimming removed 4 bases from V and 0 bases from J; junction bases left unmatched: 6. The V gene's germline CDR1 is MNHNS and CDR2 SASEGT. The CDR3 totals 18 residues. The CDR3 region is CASSGTSGSSSSYNEQFF. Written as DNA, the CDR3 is TGTGCCAGCAGTGGGACTAGCGGGAGTTCAAGCTCCTACAATGAGCAGTTCTTC.

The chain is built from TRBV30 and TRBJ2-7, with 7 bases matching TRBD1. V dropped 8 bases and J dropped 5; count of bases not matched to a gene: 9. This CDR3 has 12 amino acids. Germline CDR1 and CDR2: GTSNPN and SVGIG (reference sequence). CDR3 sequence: CAGGRQGNEQYF. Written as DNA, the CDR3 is TGTGCCGGAGGCCGACAGGGAAACGAGCAGTACTTC.

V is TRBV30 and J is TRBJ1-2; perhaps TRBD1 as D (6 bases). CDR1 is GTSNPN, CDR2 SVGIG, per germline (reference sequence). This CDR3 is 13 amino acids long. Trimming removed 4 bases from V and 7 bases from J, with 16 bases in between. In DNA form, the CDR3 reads TGTGCCTGGAAAGTTATGGACAGCGGTGGCTACACCTTC. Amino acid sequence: CAWKVMDSGGYTF.

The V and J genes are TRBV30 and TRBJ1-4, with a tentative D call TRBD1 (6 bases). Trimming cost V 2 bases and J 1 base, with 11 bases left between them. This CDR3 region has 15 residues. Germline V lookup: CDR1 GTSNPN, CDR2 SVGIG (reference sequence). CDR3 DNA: TGTGCCTGGAGTTTCCCAGGGGTAACTAATGAAAAACTGTTTTTT. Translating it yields CAWSFPGVTNEKLFF. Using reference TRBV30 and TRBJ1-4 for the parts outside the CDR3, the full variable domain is SQTIHQWPATLVQPVGSPLSLECTVEGTSNPNLYWYRQAAGRGLQLLFYSVGIGQISSEVPQNLSASRPQDRQFILSSKKLLLSDSGFYLCAWSFPGVTNEKLFFGSGTQLSVL.

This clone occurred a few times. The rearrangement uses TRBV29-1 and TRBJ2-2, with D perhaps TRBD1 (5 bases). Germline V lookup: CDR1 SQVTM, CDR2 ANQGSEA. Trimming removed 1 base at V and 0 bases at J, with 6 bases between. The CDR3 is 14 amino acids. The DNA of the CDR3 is TGCAGCGTTGAAGGACAGACGAACACCGGGGAGCTGTTTTTT. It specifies CSVEGQTNTGELFF.

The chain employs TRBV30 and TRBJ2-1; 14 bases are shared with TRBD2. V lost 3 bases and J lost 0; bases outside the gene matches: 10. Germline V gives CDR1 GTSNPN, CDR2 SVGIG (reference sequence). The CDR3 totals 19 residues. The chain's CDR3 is CAWRRTRTSGRSSYNEQFF. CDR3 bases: TGTGCCTGGAGACGCACCAGGACTAGCGGGAGGAGCTCCTACAATGAGCAGTTCTTC.

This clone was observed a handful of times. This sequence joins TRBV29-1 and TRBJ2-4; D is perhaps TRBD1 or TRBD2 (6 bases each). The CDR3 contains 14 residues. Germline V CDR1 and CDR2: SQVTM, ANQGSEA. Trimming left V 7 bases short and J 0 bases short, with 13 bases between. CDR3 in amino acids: CSGPGGLAKNIQYF. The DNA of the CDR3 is TGCAGCGGCCCCGGGGGCTTAGCCAAAAACATTCAGTACTTC.

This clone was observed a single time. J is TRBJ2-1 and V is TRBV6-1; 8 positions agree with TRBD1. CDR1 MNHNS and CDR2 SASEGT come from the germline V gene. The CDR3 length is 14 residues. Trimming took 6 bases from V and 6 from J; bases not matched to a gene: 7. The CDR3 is CASRTGDIINEQFF. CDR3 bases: TGTGCCAGCAGGACAGGGGATATTATCAATGAGCAGTTCTTC.

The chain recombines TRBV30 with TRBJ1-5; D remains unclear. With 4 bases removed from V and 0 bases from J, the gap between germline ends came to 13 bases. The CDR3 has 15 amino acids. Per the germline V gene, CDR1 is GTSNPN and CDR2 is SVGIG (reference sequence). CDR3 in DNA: TGTGCCTGGACCTTCGGGGAGGCTAGCAATCAGCCCCAGCATTTT. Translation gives CAWTFGEASNQPQHF.

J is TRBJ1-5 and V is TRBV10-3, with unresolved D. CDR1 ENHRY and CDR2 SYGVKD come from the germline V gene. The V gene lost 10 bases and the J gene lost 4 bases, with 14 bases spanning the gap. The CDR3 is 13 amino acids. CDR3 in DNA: TGTGCCACCGGGCCCGAACCGAATCAGCCCCAGCATTTT. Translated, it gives CATGPEPNQPQHF.